This T cell receptor (beta chain) was identified during a study of blood T cell repertoires in COVID-19. Study as a whole: The analysed material was cDNA or gDNA that came from T cells, B-cell-depleted T cells, or PBMCs.

Source study methods: Amplification of reference gene primers provided the estimated nucleated cell counts. Produced via immunoSEQ multiplex PCR; TCRdb's table is partial and in-frame only. For V, J and clone size, that table is used; D and trimming come from the DNA. The sample lists approximately 250,000 clones, around nine tenths occurring once. The CDR3 totals 13 residues. CDR1 KGHSH and CDR2 LQKENI come from the germline V gene. V was pared by 2 bases and J by 11 bases, with 6 bases of the junction left unmatched. The chain joins TRBV18 to TRBJ2-4, with 7 bases matching TRBD1. The receptor was derived from a middle-aged man with active or convalescent COVID-19. Sequenced material: peripheral blood. CDR3 region: CASSPEGAGVQYF. CDR3 sequence (DNA): TGTGCCAGCTCACCAGAGGGGGCAGGAGTTCAGTACTTC.